The present entry profiles one TCR beta chain with its context. This sample was taken from a study of T cell responses to AZD1222 COVID-19 vaccine. The data were produced by immunoSEQ multiplex PCR, yet TCRdb's version contains in-frame clones alone and is incomplete. Of tens of thousands of clones in the sample, under 95% are singletons; the top ten hold around 5%. Germline assignment: CDR1 LNHDA and CDR2 SQIVND (reference sequence). V was clipped by 8 bases and J by 4 bases, with 11 bases between them. The CDR3 runs to 12 residues. V gene TRBV19 combines with J gene TRBJ1-1; weak D call: TRBD1 (5 bases). Sequenced material: peripheral blood, taken on day 0 of MenACWY control vaccination. This clonotype was obtained from an adult in good health. The CDR3 loop reads CASAGGSTEAFF. The CDR3 nucleotides read TGTGCCAGTGCCGGGGGGTCCACTGAAGCTTTCTTT.